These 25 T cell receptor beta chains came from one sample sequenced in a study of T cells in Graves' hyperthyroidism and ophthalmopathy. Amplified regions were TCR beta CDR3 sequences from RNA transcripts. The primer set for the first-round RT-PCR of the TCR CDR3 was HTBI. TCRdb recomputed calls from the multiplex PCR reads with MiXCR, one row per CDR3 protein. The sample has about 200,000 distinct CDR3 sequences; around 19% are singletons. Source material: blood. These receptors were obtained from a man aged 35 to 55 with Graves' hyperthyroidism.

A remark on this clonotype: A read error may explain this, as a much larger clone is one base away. This chain's CDR3 is CASRGSGQNSSLHF. The CDR3 bases are TGTGCCAGCAGGGGCTCGGGACAAAATTCATCCCTCCACTTT. The chain couples TRBV7-2 to TRBJ1-6, with D perhaps matching TRBD1 (6 bases). The CDR3 is 14 amino acids. Germline loops: CDR1 SGHTA, CDR2 FQGNSA.

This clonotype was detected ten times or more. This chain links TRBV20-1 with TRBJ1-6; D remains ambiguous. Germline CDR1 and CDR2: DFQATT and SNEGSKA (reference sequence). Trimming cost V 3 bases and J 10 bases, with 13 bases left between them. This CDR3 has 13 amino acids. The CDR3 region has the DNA TGCAGTGCTAGCTGGACCCTGGGGTCACCCCTCCACTTT. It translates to CSASWTLGSPLHF.

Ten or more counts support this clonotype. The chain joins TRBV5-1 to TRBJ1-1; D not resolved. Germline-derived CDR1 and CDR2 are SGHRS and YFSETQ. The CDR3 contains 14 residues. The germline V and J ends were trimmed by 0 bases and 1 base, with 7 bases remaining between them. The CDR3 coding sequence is TGCGCCAGCAGCTTGGGGCAAACGAACACTGAAGCTTTCTTT. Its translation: CASSLGQTNTEAFF.

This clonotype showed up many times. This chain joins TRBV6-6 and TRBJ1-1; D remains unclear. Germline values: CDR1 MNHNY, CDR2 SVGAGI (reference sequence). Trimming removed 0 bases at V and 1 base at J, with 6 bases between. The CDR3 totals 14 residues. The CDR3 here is CASSYSARNTEAFF. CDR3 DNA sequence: TGTGCCAGCAGTTACTCAGCGAGGAACACTGAAGCTTTCTTT.

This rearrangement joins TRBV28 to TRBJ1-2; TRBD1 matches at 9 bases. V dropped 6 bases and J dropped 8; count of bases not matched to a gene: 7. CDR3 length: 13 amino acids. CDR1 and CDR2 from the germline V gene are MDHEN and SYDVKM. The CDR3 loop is CASRRDRVWGYTF. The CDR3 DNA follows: TGTGCCAGCAGGCGGGACAGGGTATGGGGCTACACCTTC.

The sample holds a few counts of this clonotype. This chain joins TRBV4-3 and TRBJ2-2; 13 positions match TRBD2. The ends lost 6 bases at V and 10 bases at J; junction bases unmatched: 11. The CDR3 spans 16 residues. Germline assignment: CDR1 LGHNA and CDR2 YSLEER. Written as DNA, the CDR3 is TGCGCCAGCAGTCTGGAGGGGACTAGCGGGGATGAGGAGCTGTTTTTT. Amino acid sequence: CASSLEGTSGDEELFF.

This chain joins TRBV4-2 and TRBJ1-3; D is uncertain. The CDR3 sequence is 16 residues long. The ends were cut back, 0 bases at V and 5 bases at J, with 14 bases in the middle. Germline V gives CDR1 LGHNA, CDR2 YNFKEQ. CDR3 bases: TGTGCCAGCAGCCAAGAGGGGTCGGGAGGCAGAAACACCATATATTTT. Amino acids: CASSQEGSGGRNTIYF.

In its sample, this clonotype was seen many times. CDR3 region: CASSLAHDGGAPSSYEQYF. The CDR3 region has the DNA TGCGCCAGCAGCTTGGCCCATGACGGAGGGGCCCCTAGCTCCTACGAGCAGTACTTC. This chain joins TRBV5-1 and TRBJ2-7; maybe TRBD2 (6 bases). The CDR3 spans 19 residues. Germline-derived CDR1 and CDR2 are SGHRS and YFSETQ. V was shortened by 0 bases and J by 0 bases, with 22 bases between the two germline ends.

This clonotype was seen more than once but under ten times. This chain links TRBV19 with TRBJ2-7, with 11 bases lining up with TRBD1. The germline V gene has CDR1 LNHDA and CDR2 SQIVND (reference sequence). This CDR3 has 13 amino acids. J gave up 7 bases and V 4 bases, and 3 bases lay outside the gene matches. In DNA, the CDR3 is TGTGCCAGTAGTAAGGACAGGGGGCGGGAGCAGTACTTC. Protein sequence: CASSKDRGREQYF.

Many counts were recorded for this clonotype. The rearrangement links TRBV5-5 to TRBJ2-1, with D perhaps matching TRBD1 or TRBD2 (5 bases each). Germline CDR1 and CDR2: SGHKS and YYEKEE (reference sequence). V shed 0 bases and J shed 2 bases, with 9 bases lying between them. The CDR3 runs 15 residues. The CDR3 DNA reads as TGTGCCAGCAGCTTGGCCGTGGGGGCCTACAATGAGCAGTTCTTC. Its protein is CASSLAVGAYNEQFF.

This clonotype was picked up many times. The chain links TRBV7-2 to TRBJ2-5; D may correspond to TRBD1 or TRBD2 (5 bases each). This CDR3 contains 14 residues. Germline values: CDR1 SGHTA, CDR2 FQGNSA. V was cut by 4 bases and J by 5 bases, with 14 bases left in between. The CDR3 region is CASSSGTVRETQYF. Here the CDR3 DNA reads TGTGCCAGCAGCTCTGGGACGGTCAGGGAGACCCAGTACTTC.

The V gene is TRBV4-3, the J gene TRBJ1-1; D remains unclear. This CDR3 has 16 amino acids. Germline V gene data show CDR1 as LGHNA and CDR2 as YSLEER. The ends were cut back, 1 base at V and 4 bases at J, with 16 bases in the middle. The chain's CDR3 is CASSQVVTDRGTEAFF. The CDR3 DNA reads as TGCGCCAGCAGCCAAGTAGTCACAGACCGGGGCACTGAAGCTTTCTTT.

This CDR3 is CSARDPGTSSYNEQFF. In DNA, the CDR3 is TGCAGTGCTAGAGACCCCGGGACTAGCTCCTACAATGAGCAGTTCTTC. The rearrangement joins TRBV20-1 to TRBJ2-1, with 8 nucleotides matching TRBD2. The junction had 4 bases not matched to a gene; V was cut back by 0 bases and J by 0 bases. Per the germline V gene, CDR1 is DFQATT and CDR2 is SNEGSKA (reference sequence). This CDR3 contains 16 residues.

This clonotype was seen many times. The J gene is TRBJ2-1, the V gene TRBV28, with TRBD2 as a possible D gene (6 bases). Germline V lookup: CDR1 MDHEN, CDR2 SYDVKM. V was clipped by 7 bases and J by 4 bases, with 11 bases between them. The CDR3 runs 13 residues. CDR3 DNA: TGTGCCAGCACCATCGGGACTTACAATGAGCAGTTCTTC. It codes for CASTIGTYNEQFF.

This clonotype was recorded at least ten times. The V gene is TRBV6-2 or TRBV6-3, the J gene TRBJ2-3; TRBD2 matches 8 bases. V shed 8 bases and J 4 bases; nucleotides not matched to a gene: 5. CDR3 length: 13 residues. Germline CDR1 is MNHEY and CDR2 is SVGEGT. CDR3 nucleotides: TGTGCCAGCCGTAGCGGGGATTCAGATACGCAGTATTTT. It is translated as CASRSGDSDTQYF.

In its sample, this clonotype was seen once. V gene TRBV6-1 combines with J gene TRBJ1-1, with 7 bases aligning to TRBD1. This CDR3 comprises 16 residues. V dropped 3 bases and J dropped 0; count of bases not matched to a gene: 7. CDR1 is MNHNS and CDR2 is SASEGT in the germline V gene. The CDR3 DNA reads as TGTGCCAGCAGTGATGGTAGGGGGCATCTGAACACTGAAGCTTTCTTT. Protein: CASSDGRGHLNTEAFF.

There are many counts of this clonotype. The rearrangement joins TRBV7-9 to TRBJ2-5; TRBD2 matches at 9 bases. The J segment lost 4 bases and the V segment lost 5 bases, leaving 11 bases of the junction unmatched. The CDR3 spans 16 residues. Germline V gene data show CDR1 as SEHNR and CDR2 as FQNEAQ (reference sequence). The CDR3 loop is CASSPSWGLALETQYF. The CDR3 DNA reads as TGTGCCAGCAGCCCATCTTGGGGACTAGCATTAGAGACCCAGTACTTC.

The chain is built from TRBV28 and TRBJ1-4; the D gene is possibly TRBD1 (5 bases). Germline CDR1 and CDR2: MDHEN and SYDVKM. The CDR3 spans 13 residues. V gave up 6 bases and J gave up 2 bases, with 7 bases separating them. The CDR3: CASRAGTNEKLFF. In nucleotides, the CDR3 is TGTGCCAGCAGGGCAGGGACTAATGAAAAACTGTTTTTT. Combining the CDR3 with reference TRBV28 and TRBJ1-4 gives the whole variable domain DVKVTQSSRYLVKRTGEKVFLECVQDMDHENMFWYRQDPGLGLRLIYFSYDVKMKEKGDIPEGYSVSREKKERFSLILESASTNQTSMYLCASRAGTNEKLFFGSGTQLSVL.

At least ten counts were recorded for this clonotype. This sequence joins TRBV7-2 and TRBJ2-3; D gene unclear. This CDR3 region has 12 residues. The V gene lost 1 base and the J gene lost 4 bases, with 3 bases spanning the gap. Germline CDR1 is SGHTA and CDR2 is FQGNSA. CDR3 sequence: CASSLDPDTQYF. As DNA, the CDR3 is TGTGCCAGCAGCTTAGACCCAGATACGCAGTATTTT.

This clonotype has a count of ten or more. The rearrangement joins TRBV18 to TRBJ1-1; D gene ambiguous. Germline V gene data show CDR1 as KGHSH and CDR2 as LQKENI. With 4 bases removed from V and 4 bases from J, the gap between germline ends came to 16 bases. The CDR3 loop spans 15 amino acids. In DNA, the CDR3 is TGTGCCAGCTCACAATCGGTCTTTCCCGGCACTGAAGCTTTCTTT. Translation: CASSQSVFPGTEAFF.

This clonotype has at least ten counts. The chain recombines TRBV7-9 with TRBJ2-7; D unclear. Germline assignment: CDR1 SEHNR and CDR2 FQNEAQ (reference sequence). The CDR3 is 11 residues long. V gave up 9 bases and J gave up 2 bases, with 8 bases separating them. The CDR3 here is CASADAYEQYF. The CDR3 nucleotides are TGTGCCAGTGCGGACGCCTACGAGCAGTACTTC.

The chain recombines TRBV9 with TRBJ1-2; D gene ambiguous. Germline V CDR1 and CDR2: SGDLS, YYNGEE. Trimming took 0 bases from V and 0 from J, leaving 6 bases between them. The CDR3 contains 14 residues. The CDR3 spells CASSVVGSNYGYTF. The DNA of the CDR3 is TGTGCCAGCAGCGTAGTAGGATCTAACTATGGCTACACCTTC. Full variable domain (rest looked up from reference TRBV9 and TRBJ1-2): DSGVTQTPKHLITATGQRVTLRCSPRSGDLSVYWYQQSLDQGLQFLIQYYNGEERAKGNILERFSAQQFPDLHSELNLSSLELGDSALYFCASSVVGSNYGYTFGSGTRLTVV.

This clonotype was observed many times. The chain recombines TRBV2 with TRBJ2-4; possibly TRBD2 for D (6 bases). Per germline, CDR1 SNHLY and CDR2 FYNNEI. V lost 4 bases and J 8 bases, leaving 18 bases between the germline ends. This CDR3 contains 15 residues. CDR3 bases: TGTGCCAGCAGTGCCTTCGGAGGGACGGGGTACATTCAGTACTTC. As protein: CASSAFGGTGYIQYF.

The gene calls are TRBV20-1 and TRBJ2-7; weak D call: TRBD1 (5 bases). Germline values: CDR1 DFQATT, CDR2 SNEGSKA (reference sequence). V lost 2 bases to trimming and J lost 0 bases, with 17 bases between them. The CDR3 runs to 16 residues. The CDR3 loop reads CSARYLPVGLSYEQYF. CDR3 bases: TGCAGTGCTAGATACCTACCAGTGGGGCTCTCCTACGAGCAGTACTTC.

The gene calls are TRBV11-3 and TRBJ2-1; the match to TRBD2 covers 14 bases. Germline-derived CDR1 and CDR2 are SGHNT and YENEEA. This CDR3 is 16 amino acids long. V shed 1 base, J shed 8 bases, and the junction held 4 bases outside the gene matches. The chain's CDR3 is CASSLGTSGGSDEQFF. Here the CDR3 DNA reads TGTGCCAGCAGCTTAGGGACTAGCGGGGGGTCCGATGAGCAGTTCTTC. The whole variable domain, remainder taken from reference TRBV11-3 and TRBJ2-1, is EAGVVQSPRYKIIEKKQPVAFWCNPISGHNTLYWYLQNLGQGPELLIRYENEEAVDDSQLPKDRFSAERLKGVDSTLKIQPAELGDSAVYLCASSLGTSGGSDEQFFGPGTRLTVL.